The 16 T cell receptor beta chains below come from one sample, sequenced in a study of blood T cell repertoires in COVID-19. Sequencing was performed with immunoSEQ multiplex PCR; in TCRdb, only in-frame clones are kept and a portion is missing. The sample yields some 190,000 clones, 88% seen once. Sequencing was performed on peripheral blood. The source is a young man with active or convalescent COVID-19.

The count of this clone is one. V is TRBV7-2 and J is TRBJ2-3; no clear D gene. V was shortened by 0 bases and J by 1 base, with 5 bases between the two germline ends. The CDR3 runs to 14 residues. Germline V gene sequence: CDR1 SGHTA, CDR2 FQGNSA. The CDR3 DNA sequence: TGTGCCAGCAGCTTAGCCCCTGGCACAGATACGCAGTATTTT. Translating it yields CASSLAPGTDTQYF.

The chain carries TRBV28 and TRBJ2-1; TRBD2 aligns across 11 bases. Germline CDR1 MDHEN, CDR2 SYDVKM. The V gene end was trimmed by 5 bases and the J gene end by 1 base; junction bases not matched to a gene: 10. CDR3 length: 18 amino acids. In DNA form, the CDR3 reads TGTGCCAGCAGTAGCGCGCTAGCGGGAGGCTATTCCTACAATGAGCAGTTCTTC. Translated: CASSSALAGGYSYNEQFF.

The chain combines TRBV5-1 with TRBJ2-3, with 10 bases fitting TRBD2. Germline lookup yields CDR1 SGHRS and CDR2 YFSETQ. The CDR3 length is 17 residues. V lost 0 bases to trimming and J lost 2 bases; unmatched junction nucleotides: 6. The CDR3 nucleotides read TGCGCCAGCAGCTTGGCCAGGACTAGCGGACTCACAGATACGCAGTATTTT. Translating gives CASSLARTSGLTDTQYF.

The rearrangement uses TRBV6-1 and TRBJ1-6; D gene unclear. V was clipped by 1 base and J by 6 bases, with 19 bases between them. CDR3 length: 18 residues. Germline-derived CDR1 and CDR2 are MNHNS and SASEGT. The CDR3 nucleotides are TGTGCCAGCAGTGAAGGGTTCCCGGGTTCATCGAGTAATTCACCCCTCCACTTT. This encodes CASSEGFPGSSSNSPLHF.

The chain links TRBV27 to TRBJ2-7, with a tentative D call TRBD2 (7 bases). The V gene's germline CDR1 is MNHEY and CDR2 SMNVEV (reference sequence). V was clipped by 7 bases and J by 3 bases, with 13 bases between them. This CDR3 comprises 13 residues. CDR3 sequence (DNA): TGTGCCAGCAAACAGGGAGGGCGCTACGAGCAGTACTTC. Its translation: CASKQGGRYEQYF.

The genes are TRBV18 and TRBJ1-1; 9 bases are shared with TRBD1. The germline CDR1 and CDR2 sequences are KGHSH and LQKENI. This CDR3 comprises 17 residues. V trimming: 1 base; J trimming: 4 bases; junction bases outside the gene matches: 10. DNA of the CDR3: TGTGCCAGCTCACCACTCGGGACAGGGAGGGTCGGCACTGAAGCTTTCTTT. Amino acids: CASSPLGTGRVGTEAFF.

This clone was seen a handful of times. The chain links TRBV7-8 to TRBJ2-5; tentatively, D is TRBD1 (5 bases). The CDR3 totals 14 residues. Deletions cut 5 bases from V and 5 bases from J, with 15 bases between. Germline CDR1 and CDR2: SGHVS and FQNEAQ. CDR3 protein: CASSQQGLGETQYF. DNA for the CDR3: TGTGCCAGCAGCCAGCAGGGATTAGGGGAGACCCAGTACTTC.

DNA for the CDR3: TGCGCCAGCAGCTTGATCGGTTACTCTAGCACAGATACGCAGTATTTT. This translates into CASSLIGYSSTDTQYF. V usage is TRBV5-1 and J usage is TRBJ2-3; D call uncertain. The CDR3 runs 16 residues. V was shortened by 1 base and J by 0 bases, with 12 bases between the two germline ends. CDR1 and CDR2 from the germline V gene are SGHRS and YFSETQ.

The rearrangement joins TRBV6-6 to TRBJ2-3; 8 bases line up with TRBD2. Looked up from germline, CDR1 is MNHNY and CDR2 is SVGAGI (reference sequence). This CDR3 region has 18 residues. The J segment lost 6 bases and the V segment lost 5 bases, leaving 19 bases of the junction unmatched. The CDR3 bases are TGTGCCAGCAGTCCCGACGCTCTCCGGGGGGGGACTGGGGATACGCAGTATTTT. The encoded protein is CASSPDALRGGTGDTQYF.

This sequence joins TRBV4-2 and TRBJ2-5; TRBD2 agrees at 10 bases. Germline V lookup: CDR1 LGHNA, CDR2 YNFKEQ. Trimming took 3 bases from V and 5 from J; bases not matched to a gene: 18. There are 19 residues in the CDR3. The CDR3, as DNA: TGTGCCAGCAGCCAGAGCGGGAGGGCAGCCGGAATCCAGGGGGAGACCCAGTACTTC. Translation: CASSQSGRAAGIQGETQYF.

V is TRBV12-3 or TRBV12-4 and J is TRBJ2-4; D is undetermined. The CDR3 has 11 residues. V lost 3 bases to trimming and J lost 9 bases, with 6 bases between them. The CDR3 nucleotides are TGTGCCAGCAGTTTCGGTGGCATTCAGTACTTC. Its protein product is CASSFGGIQYF.

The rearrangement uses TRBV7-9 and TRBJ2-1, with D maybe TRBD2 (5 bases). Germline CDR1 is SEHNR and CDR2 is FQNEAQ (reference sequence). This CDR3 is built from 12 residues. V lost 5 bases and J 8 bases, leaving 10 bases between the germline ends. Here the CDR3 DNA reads TGTGCCAGCAGCGAAAGCGGTGATGAGCAGTTCTTC. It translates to CASSESGDEQFF. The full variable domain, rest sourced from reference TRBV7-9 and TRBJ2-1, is DTGVSQNPRHKITKRGQNVTFRCDPISEHNRLYWYRQTLGQGPEFLTYFQNEAQLEKSRLLSDRFSAERPKGSFSTLEIQRTEQGDSAMYLCASSESGDEQFFGPGTRLTVL.

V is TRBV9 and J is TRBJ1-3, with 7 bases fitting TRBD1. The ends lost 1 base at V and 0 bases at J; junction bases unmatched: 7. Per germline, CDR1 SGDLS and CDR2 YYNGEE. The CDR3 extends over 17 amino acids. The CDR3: CASSVFDRASSGNTIYF. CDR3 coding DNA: TGTGCCAGCAGCGTATTTGACAGGGCCTCCTCTGGAAACACCATATATTTT. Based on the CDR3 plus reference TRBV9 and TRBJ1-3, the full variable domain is DSGVTQTPKHLITATGQRVTLRCSPRSGDLSVYWYQQSLDQGLQFLIQYYNGEERAKGNILERFSAQQFPDLHSELNLSSLELGDSALYFCASSVFDRASSGNTIYFGEGSWLTVV.

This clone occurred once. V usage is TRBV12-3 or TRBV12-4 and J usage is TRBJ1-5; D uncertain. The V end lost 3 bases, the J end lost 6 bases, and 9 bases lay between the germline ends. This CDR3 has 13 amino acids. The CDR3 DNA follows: TGTGCCAGCAGTTTTTCGGGGATTCAGCCCCAGCATTTT. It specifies CASSFSGIQPQHF.

The CDR3 DNA reads TGTGCCAGCAGCCCGATACCGACTAGCACAGATACGCAGTATTTT. It yields the protein CASSPIPTSTDTQYF. This chain connects TRBV3-1 (or the pseudogene TRBV3-2) to TRBJ2-3; D ambiguous. There are 15 residues in the CDR3. Germline CDR1 is LGHDT and CDR2 is YNNKEL (reference sequence). The ends were cut back, 4 bases at V and 0 bases at J, with 11 bases in the middle.

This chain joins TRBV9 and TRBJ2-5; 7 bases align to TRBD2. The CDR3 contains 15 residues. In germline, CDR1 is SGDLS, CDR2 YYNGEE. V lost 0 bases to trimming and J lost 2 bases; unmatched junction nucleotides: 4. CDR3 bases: TGTGCCAGCAGCGTAGCGGTGGGGGGGCAAGAGACCCAGTACTTC. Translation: CASSVAVGGQETQYF.